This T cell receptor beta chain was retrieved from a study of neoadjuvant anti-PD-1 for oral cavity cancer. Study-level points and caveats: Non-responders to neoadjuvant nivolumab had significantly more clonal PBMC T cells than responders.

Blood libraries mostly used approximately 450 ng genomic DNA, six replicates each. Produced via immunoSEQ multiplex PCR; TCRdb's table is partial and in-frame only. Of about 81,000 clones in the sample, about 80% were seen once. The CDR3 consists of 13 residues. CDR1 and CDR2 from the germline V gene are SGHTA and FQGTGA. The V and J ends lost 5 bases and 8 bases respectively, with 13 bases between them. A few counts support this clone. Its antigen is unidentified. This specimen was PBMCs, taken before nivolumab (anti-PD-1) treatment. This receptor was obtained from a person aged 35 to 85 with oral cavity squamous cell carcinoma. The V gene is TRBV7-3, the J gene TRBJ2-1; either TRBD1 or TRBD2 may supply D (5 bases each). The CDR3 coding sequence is TGTGCCAGCAGCCCAAGGGACGTTGATGAGCAGTTCTTC. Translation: CASSPRDVDEQFF.